A single TCR beta chain is shown here with its context. Its antigen is undetermined. Repertoires were generated with immunoSEQ multiplex PCR, while TCRdb's copy carries only in-frame clones and drops some. The table shows 50,000 to 65,000 clones, with 89% occurring only once. This entry belongs to a study of cytomegalovirus exposure and HLA in healthy donors. About the study: The approximately 120 validation repertoires, a later analysis reported, used the same platform as the approximately 670 repertoires from the first cohort. Study results and caveats: Around 160 TCR beta chains were listed as cytomegalovirus-associated.

CDR1 LNHDA and CDR2 SQIVND come from the germline V gene (reference sequence). V dropped 3 bases and J dropped 2 bases, with 14 bases sitting between them. The CDR3 loop spans 15 amino acids. This chain joins TRBV19 and TRBJ2-7; the D gene is possibly TRBD2 (7 bases). This clonotype originated in a woman under 30 in good health and CMV-seronegative. The sample comprised PBMCs. CDR3 amino acids: CASSIGGGEAYEQYF. CDR3 DNA: TGTGCCAGTAGTATTGGAGGGGGGGAGGCCTACGAGCAGTACTTC.